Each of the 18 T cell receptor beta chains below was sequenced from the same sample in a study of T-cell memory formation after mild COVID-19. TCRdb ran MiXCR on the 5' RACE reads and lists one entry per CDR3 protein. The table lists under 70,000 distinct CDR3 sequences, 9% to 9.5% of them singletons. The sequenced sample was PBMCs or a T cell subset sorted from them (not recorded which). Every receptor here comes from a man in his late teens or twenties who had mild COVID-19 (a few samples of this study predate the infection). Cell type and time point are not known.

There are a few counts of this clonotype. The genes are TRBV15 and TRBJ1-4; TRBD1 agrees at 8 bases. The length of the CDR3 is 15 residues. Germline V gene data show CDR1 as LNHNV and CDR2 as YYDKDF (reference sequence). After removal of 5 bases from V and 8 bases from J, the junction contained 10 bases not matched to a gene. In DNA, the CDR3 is TGTGCCACCAGCCGGATGGACAGGGCGCAGGAAAAACTGTTTTTT. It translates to CATSRMDRAQEKLFF. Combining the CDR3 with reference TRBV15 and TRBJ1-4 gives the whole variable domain DAMVIQNPRYQVTQFGKPVTLSCSQTLNHNVMYWYQQKSSQAPKLLFHYYDKDFNNEADTPDNFQSRRPNTSFCFLDIRSPGLGDTAMYLCATSRMDRAQEKLFFGSGTQLSVL.

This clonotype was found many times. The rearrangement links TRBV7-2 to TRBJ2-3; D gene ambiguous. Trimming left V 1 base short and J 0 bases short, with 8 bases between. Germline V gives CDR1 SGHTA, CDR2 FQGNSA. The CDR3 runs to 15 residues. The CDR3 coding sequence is TGTGCCAGCAGCTTAGTTTACTTGAGCACAGATACGCAGTATTTT. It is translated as CASSLVYLSTDTQYF.

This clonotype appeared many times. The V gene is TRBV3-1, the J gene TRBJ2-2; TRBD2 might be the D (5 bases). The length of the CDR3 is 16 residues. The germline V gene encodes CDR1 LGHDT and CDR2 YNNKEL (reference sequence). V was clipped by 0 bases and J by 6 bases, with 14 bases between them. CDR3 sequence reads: CASSQESSGYAGELFF. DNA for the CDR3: TGTGCCAGCAGCCAAGAAAGTTCGGGGTATGCCGGGGAGCTGTTTTTT.

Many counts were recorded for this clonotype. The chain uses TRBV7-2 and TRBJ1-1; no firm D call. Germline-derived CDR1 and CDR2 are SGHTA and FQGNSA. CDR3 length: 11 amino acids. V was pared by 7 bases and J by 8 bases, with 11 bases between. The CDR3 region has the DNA TGTGCCAGCACCCCCGGCAGAGAAGCTTTCTTT. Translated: CASTPGREAFF.

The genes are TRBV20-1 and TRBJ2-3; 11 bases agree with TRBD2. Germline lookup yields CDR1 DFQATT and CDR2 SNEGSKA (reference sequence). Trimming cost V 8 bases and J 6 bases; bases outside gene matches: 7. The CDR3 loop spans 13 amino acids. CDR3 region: CSLLAGAMDTQYF. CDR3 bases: TGCAGTCTACTAGCGGGGGCCATGGATACGCAGTATTTT.

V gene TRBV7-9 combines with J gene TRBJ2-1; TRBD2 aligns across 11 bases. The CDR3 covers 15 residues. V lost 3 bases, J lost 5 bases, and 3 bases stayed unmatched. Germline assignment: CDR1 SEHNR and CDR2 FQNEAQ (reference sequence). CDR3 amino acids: CASSFGTSGHNEQFF. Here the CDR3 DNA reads TGTGCCAGCAGCTTCGGGACTAGCGGCCACAATGAGCAGTTCTTC. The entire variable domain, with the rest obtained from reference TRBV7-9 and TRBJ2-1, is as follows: DTGVSQNPRHKITKRGQNVTFRCDPISEHNRLYWYRQTLGQGPEFLTYFQNEAQLEKSRLLSDRFSAERPKGSFSTLEIQRTEQGDSAMYLCASSFGTSGHNEQFFGPGTRLTVL.

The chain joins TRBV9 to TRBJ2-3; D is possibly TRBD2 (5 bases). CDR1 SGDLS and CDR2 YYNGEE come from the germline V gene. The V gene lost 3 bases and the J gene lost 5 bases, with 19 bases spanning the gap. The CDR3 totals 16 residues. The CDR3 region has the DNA TGTGCCAGCAGCGGCGTCCCGGGAAGTCTCAGAGATACGCAGTATTTT. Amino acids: CASSGVPGSLRDTQYF.

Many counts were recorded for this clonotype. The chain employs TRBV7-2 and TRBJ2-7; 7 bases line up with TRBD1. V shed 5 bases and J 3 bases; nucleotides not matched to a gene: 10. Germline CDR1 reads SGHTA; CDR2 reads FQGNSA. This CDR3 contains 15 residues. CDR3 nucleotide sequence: TGTGCCAGCAGCGAGACAGGGACCAACCGCTACGAGCAGTACTTC. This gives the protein CASSETGTNRYEQYF.

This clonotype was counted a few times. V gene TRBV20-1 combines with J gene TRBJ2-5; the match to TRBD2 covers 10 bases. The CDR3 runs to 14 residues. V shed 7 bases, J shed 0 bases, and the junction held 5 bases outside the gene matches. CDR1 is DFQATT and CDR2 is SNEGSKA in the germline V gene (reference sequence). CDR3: CSETSGANQETQYF. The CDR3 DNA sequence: TGCAGTGAAACTAGCGGGGCCAACCAAGAGACCCAGTACTTC.

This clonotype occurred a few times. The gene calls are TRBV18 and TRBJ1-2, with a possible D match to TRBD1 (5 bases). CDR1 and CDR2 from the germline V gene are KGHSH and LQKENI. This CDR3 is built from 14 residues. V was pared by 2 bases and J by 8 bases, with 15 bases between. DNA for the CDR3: TGTGCCAGCTCACCAGCACCGGGGCCGGGCGGCTACACCTTC. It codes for CASSPAPGPGGYTF. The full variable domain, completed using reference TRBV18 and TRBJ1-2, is NAGVMQNPRHLVRRRGQEARLRCSPMKGHSHVYWYRQLPEEGLKFMVYLQKENIIDESGMPKERFSAEFPKEGPSILRIQQVVRGDSAAYFCASSPAPGPGGYTFGSGTRLTVV.

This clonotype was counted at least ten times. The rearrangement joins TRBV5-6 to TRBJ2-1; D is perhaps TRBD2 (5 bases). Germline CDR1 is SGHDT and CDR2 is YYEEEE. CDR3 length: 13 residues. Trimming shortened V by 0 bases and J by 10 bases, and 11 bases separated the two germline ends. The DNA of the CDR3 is TGTGCCAGCAGCTTGGCCTGGACTGAAGAGCAGTTCTTC. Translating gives CASSLAWTEEQFF.

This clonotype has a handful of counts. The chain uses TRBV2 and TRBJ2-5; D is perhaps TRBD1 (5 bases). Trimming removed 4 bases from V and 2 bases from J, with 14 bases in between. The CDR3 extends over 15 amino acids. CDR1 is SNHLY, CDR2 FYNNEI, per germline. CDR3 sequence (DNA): TGTGCCAGCAGTGTCGACAGTCTTGGGCAAGAGACCCAGTACTTC. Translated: CASSVDSLGQETQYF.

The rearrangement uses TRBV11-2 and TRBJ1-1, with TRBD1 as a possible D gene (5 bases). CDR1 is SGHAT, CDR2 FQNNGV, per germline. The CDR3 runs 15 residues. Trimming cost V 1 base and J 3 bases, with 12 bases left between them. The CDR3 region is CASSLGRSGDTEAFF. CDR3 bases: TGTGCCAGCAGCTTAGGGCGGTCGGGGGACACTGAAGCTTTCTTT.

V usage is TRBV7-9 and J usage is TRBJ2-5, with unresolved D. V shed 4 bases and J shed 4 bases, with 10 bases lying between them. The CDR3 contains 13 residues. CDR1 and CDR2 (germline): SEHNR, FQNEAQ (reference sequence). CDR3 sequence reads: CASSSSPRETQYF. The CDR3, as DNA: TGTGCCAGCAGCTCGTCTCCACGAGAGACCCAGTACTTC.

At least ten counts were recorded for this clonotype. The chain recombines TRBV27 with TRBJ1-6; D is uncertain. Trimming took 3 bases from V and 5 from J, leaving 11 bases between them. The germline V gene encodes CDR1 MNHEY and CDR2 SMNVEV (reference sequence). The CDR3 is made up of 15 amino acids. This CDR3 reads CASSFSGADNSPLHF. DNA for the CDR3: TGTGCCAGCAGTTTCTCCGGAGCCGATAATTCACCCCTCCACTTT.

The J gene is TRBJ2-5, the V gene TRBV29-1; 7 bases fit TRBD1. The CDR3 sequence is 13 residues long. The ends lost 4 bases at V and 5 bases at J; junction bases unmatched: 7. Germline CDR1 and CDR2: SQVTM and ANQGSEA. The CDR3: CSVAEGASETQYF. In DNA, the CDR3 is TGCAGCGTTGCAGAGGGGGCTTCGGAGACCCAGTACTTC.

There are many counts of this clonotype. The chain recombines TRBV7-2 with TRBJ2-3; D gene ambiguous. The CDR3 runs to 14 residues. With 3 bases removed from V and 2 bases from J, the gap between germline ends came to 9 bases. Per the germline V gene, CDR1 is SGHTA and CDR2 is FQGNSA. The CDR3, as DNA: TGTGCCAGCAGCTTCGGTTATTACACAGATACGCAGTATTTT. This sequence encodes CASSFGYYTDTQYF.

CDR3 amino acids: CASTPSPGAIYGYTF. The CDR3 DNA reads as TGTGCCAGCACGCCATCCCCCGGGGCGATATATGGCTACACCTTC. This rearrangement joins TRBV7-2 to TRBJ1-2; TRBD1 might be the D (5 bases). V lost 7 bases and J 5 bases, leaving 20 bases between the germline ends. This CDR3 has 15 amino acids. CDR1 is SGHTA and CDR2 is FQGNSA in the germline V gene. Full variable domain (outside the CDR3, taken from reference TRBV7-2 and TRBJ1-2): GAGVSQSPSNKVTEKGKDVELRCDPISGHTALYWYRQSLGQGLEFLIYFQGNSAPDKSGLPSDRFSAERTGGSVSTLTIQRTQQEDSAVYLCASTPSPGAIYGYTFGSGTRLTVV.